One T cell receptor (beta chain) is described in this entry. Its binding antigen is unknown. The record has no base qualities; no much larger clone is one base away. This entry comes from a study of OX40 agonist ivuxolimab in advanced cancers. Study-level background: Ivuxolimab was an agonistic, fully human IgG2 monoclonal antibody directed against OX40 (CD134), a costimulatory receptor. Intravenous ivuxolimab was administered to patients every 2 weeks at six dose levels: 0.01, 0.1, 0.3, 1.5, 3 and 10 mg/kg. Prior anti-PD-1, anti-PD-L1 or anti-CTLA-4 therapy was permitted, and less than 45% of dose-escalation patients had received checkpoint inhibitors. Partial responses occurred in three dose-escalation patients, of whom one had hepatocellular carcinoma and two had cutaneous melanoma. In the dose-escalation cohort, approximately 82% of patients were male, and the mean age was approximately 60 years with a range of roughly 20 to 80. The paper covers the monotherapy dose-escalation part of the phase I ivuxolimab trial, which included N of about 50 patients. Of the roughly 54 dose-escalation patients, hepatocellular carcinoma was present in around 20, melanoma in about 15, renal cell carcinoma in 9 and head and neck cancer in 9. Peripheral TCRbeta sequencing aimed to test whether ivuxolimab altered TCR sequence diversity and caused clonal T-cell expansion. Overall study outcomes, separate from this receptor: Low levels of normalized T-cell clonal expansion were also shown by some nonresponding patients. Which antigens the clonally expanded peripheral T cells were specific for was not determined. In the 0.1-3.0 mg/kg groups, partial responders had among the lowest normalized peripheral clonal expansion, particularly in CD8+ T cells. After ivuxolimab, more expanded clones were found on average in CD8+ T cells than in CD4+ T cells. At doses from 0.1 to 3.0 mg/kg, clonal expansion was seen in both CD4+ and CD8+ blood T cells between baseline and week 6.

V is pruned by 4 bases and J by 2 bases, leaving 16 bases of the junction without a gene match. The CDR3 runs 18 amino acids, cysteine and phenylalanine included. The DNA shown is the 54-base CDR3, in frame from base 1. Taken from the germline V gene, the CDR1 and CDR2 loops are SGHDN and FVKESK. For sequencing of the TCRbeta CDR3 region, genomic DNA was extracted from the sorted cells. The immunoSEQ Assay was used for sequencing of TCRbeta CDR3 regions. This is the immuneACCESS table as TCRdb keeps it, with only in-frame sequences that have V and J called. A part of the clones is gone; compared with another copy, unresolved V genes explain less than half, and the rest is unexplained. This sample lists about 53,000 clones; roughly 80% were detected once. The ten largest clones add up to around 13% of the sample. Patients with a history of autoimmune disease or receiving systemic immunosuppression were excluded from the trial. Peripheral blood for TCR sequencing was drawn from every dose cohort at baseline, at cycle 4 day 1 and at cycle 7 day 1. Samples were obtained from an open-label, multicenter, first-in-human phase I dose-escalation trial of ivuxolimab. Adults with locally advanced or metastatic head and neck squamous cell, hepatocellular, melanoma or renal cell carcinoma were enrolled in the trial. Before TCR sequencing, CD4+ and CD8+ T cells were separately sorted from peripheral blood.

The source is an adult with an advanced solid tumor such as melanoma, head and neck, liver or kidney cancer. This specimen consisted of CD4+ or CD8+ T cells sorted from blood, obtained in a trial of the OX40 agonist ivuxolimab. This chain joins TRBV14 to TRBJ2-7; 8 bases in the junction line up with TRBD1. The encoded CDR3 is CASSPPYVRTGQAYEQYF. The sequence in DNA is TGTGCCAGCAGCCCTCCTTATGTGCGCACGGGACAGGCCTACGAGCAGTACTTC.